What follows is one TCR beta chain and its context. Its antigen is unidentified. This record belongs to a study of long-term antiretroviral therapy in people with HIV. Study findings and constraints: Repertoire composition at all time points was dominated by clones that had expanded before ART. The study found that diversity rose after ART but stayed below transplant donor controls.

It was version v3.0 of the immunoSEQ assay that was run at survey level. Data came from immunoSEQ multiplex PCR; TCRdb stores just in-frame clones and leaves some out. Counted here are about 17,000 clones, around 73% occurring once; the ten biggest clones make up 12% to 15%. With 5 bases removed from V and 5 bases from J, the gap between germline ends came to 15 bases. The CDR3 length is 14 residues. The germline V gene encodes CDR1 MNHEY and CDR2 SMNVEV (reference sequence). Specimen: unsorted PBMCs, collected 0.3 years after starting antiretroviral therapy. The receptor comes from a woman between 50 and 59 years old with HIV. The chain has TRBV27 and TRBJ2-5; possible D gene TRBD2, 5 bases. In DNA, the CDR3 is TGTGCCAGCAGTCCGCCAATGAGGGAGGAGACCCAGTACTTC. Encoded protein: CASSPPMREETQYF.